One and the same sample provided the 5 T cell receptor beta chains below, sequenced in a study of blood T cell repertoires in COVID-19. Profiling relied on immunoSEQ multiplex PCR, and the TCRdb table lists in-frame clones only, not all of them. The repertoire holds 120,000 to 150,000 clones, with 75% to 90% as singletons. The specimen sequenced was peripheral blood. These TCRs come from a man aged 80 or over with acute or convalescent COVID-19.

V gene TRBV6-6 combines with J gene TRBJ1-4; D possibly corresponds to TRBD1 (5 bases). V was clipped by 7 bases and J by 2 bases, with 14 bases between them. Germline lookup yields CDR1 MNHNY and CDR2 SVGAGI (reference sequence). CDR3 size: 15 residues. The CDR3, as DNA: TGTGCCAGCACCGACGGGGGGAGGACTAATGAAAAACTGTTTTTT. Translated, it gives CASTDGGRTNEKLFF.

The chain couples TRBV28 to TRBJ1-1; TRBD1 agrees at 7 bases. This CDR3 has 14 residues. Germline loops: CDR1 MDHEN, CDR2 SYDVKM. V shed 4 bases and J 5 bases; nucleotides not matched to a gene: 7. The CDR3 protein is CASSSHRGKTEAFF. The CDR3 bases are TGTGCCAGCAGTTCCCACAGGGGAAAAACTGAAGCTTTCTTT.

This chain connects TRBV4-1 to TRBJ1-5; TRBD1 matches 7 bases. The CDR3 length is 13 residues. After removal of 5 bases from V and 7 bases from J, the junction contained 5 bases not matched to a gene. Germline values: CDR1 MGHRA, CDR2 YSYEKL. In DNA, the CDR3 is TGCGCCAGCAGCTCCGGGACAGACCAGCCCCAGCATTTT. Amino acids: CASSSGTDQPQHF.

The CDR3 coding sequence is TGTGCCAGCTCACCCGCCGCCAGGGGGCGAACTAATGAAAAACTGTTTTTT. Its protein product is CASSPAARGRTNEKLFF. The chain combines TRBV18 with TRBJ1-4; 8 positions match TRBD1. CDR3 size: 17 residues. J lost 1 base, V lost 3 bases, and 7 bases had no gene match. CDR1 is KGHSH, CDR2 LQKENI, per germline.

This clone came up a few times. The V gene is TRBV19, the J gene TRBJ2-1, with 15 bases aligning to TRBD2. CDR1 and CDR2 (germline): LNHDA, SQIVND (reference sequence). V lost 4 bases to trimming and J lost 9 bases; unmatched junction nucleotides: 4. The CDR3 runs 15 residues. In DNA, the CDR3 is TGTGCCAGTAGTAGGGGACTAGCGGGGGGTGGTGAGCAGTTCTTC. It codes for CASSRGLAGGGEQFF.